Listed below are T cell receptor beta chains from one sample, sequenced in a study of breast tumors, draining lymph nodes, adjacent tissues. MiXCR, run by TCRdb on the multiplex PCR reads, gives a single entry per CDR3 protein. The profile shows some 140,000 distinct CDR3 sequences, about a fifth of them singletons. Input material: axillary lymph node tissue. These receptors were obtained from a female donor with breast cancer. Some clones in this sample may be carry-over from other donors' samples. The CDR3 runs from the conserved cysteine through the conserved F or W. A D gene is named only where the DNA matches it firmly. The size field is filled for only some rows; it gives once, few, many or a size class.

CDR3nt	CDR3aa	j_gene	d_gene	v_gene	abundance
TGTGCCACCAGTGATTCGGGTAGCGGGATCCACGAGCAGTACTTC	CATSDSGSGIHEQYF	TRBJ2-7	TRBD2	TRBV24-1	many
TGTGCCAGCAGCCCCGGGACAGGACTCTTCCTGAACACTGAAGCTTTCTTT	CASSPGTGLFLNTEAFF	TRBJ1-1	TRBD1	TRBV12-3/TRBV12-4	NA
TGTGCCAGCAGTCGACCACCCGGCGGGCTCTCCTACGAGCAGTACTTC	CASSRPPGGLSYEQYF	TRBJ2-7	NA	TRBV28	few
TGCGCCAGCAGCCGGACAGGGGCTGAAGAGACCCAGTACTTC	CASSRTGAEETQYF	TRBJ2-5	TRBD1	TRBV5-1	NA
TGTGCCAGCAGTGCGGGGACTAGCGGGAGGATCAGTGAGCAGTTCTTC	CASSAGTSGRISEQFF	TRBJ2-1	TRBD2	TRBV6-4	NA
TGTGCCAGCAGCCAGGGACAGGGAGGGACCCAGTACTTC	CASSQGQGGTQYF	TRBJ2-5	TRBD1	TRBV3-1	NA
TGTGCCAGCAGCGATCCGAGCTCCTATAATTCACCCCTCCACTTT	CASSDPSSYNSPLHF	TRBJ1-6	NA	TRBV5-8	many
TGTGCCAGCAGTGGGGGGGAGAATGAAAAACTGTTTTTT	CASSGGENEKLFF	TRBJ1-4	NA	TRBV2	many
TGTGCCAGCAGTCAAAGCGGGAGGGCCCCAGGGGGGCAGTTCTTC	CASSQSGRAPGGQFF	TRBJ2-1	TRBD2	TRBV27	NA
TGTGCCAGCAGCTTAGACAGGGACACCGGGGAGCTGTTTTTT	CASSLDRDTGELFF	TRBJ2-2	NA	TRBV11-3	many
TGTGCCAGCAGTCCCGGAGGGCTAACAGATACGCAGTATTTT	CASSPGGLTDTQYF	TRBJ2-3	NA	TRBV12-3/TRBV12-4	many
TGTGCCAGCAGCTTAGAAAGTAGCGGGAACTACGAGCAGTACTTC	CASSLESSGNYEQYF	TRBJ2-7	TRBD2	TRBV7-9	many
TGTGCCAGCTCAGAACTAGCGGGAAGCCCCTACGAGCAGTACTTC	CASSELAGSPYEQYF	TRBJ2-7	TRBD2	TRBV18	few
TGTGCCAGCAGTGAGGTCCCTACCGGGGAGCTGTTTTTT	CASSEVPTGELFF	TRBJ2-2	NA	TRBV6-4	many
TGTGCCAGCAGCCAAGAGGGACTAAGGCCCTACAATGAGCAGTTCTTC	CASSQEGLRPYNEQFF	TRBJ2-1	TRBD2	TRBV11-1	NA
TGTGCCAGCAGTTACCATGGGACCCTCCGTGGCTACACCTTC	CASSYHGTLRGYTF	TRBJ1-2	NA	TRBV6-2/TRBV6-3	many
TGTGCCAGCAGCCGACCGGGACTAGCGGGAAATGAGCAGTTCTTC	CASSRPGLAGNEQFF	TRBJ2-1	TRBD2	TRBV4-2	many
TGCGCCAGCAGCTTGGGCCAGGGAAGTACTAGCGAGCAGTACTTC	CASSLGQGSTSEQYF	TRBJ2-7	NA	TRBV5-1	many
TGTGCCAGCAGCCAAAGCAGGGAGAATGAGCAGTTCTTC	CASSQSRENEQFF	TRBJ2-1	NA	TRBV4-2	many
TGTGCCTGGAGTGACCCAACCTCGACAGGCCGACTCTACGAGCAGTACTTC	CAWSDPTSTGRLYEQYF	TRBJ2-7	NA	TRBV30	many
TGCGCCAGCAGCTTGGGCGGACGGGACTACGAGCAGTACTTC	CASSLGGRDYEQYF	TRBJ2-7	NA	TRBV5-1	many
TGTGCCAGCAGTTTAACTAGCGGGAGGGCTGGCGAGCAGTACTTC	CASSLTSGRAGEQYF	TRBJ2-7	TRBD2	TRBV28	NA
TGTGCCACCGCAGGGGGCGGTGAGACCCAGTACTTC	CATAGGGETQYF	TRBJ2-5	TRBD1	TRBV24-1	many
TGTGCCAGCAGCCTTATCTCTGGAAACACCATATATTTT	CASSLISGNTIYF	TRBJ1-3	NA	TRBV5-5	many
TGTGCCAGCAGCTTAGTAGCCGGGAGGAGGAACAATGAGCAGTTCTTC	CASSLVAGRRNNEQFF	TRBJ2-1	TRBD2	TRBV7-2	many
TGTGCCAGTAGGAAGGGCAGAAACACAGATACGCAGTATTTT	CASRKGRNTDTQYF	TRBJ2-3	NA	TRBV19	many
TGCAGCGCCGGCGGGAGGGGATCAGCTTTGAGCACAGATACGCAGTATTTT	CSAGGRGSALSTDTQYF	TRBJ2-3	TRBD2	TRBV29-1	many
TGTGCCAGCAGCTTGGAGGACAGGCTGAACACTGAAGCTTTCTTT	CASSLEDRLNTEAFF	TRBJ1-1	TRBD1	TRBV5-8	NA
TGTGCCAGCCGGGACAACGATAATTCACCCCTCCACTTT	CASRDNDNSPLHF	TRBJ1-6	NA	TRBV28	many
TGTGCCACCGGAGACAGGGATTGGAGCAATCAGCCCCAGCATTTT	CATGDRDWSNQPQHF	TRBJ1-5	TRBD1	TRBV24-1	many
NA	CAWSVGQGAFVRHF	TRBJ1-5	NA	TRBV30	many
TGTGCCAGCAGCTTGACAGGGGGCTACAATGAGCAGTTCTTC	CASSLTGGYNEQFF	TRBJ2-1	TRBD1	TRBV7-9	many